Detailed here is one T cell receptor beta chain. The sample comes from a study of cytomegalovirus exposure and HLA in healthy donors. About the research overall: Out of about 190 million T cells, an earlier analysis found roughly 100 million unique TCR beta sequences in total.

This CDR3 is built from 14 residues. V lost 7 bases and J lost 1, with 12 bases in between. Germline CDR1 reads SGHRS; CDR2 reads YFSETQ. The PCR ran on 60 Vbeta and 13 Jbeta primers. Repertoires were generated with immunoSEQ multiplex PCR, while TCRdb's copy carries only in-frame clones and drops some. This table has around 130,000 clones, approximately 8% appearing once. J is TRBJ1-5 and V is TRBV5-1; perhaps TRBD1 as D (5 bases). The clonotype was recovered from a woman in her thirties or forties in good health and CMV-seropositive. The sequencing sample was made of PBMCs. The CDR3 DNA reads as TGCGCCAGCCCTTGGGGGGGGAGCAATCAGCCCCAGCATTTT. Translation gives CASPWGGSNQPQHF.